One sample yielded the 5 T cell receptor beta chains listed below, sequenced in a study of OX40 agonist ivuxolimab in advanced cancers. Assay used: immunoSEQ multiplex PCR; TCRdb lists only in-frame clones, some missing. The table records around 15,000 clones, more than 70% of them present only once. Sequences were derived from CD4+ or CD8+ T cells sorted from blood, sampled in a trial of the OX40 agonist ivuxolimab. These receptors were taken from an adult with an advanced solid tumor such as melanoma, head and neck, liver or kidney cancer.

The V gene is TRBV29-1, the J gene TRBJ2-7; possibly TRBD2 for D (6 bases). Germline loops: CDR1 SQVTM, CDR2 ANQGSEA. Deletions cut 6 bases from V and 2 bases from J, with 11 bases between. This CDR3 is built from 12 residues. CDR3 region: CSVVGGAYEQYF. The CDR3 bases are TGCAGCGTCGTTGGCGGGGCCTACGAGCAGTACTTC.

The chain recombines TRBV29-1 with TRBJ2-6, with D possibly being TRBD1 (5 bases). Trimming cost V 6 bases and J 0 bases, with 9 bases left between them. The germline CDR1 and CDR2 sequences are SQVTM and ANQGSEA. CDR3 length equals 14 residues. As DNA, the CDR3 is TGCAGCGTGGGGCAGAGCTCTGGGGCCAACGTCCTGACTTTC. It translates to CSVGQSSGANVLTF.

To note about this clone: The sample contains more than one DNA sequence encoding this CDR3. This sequence joins TRBV5-1 and TRBJ1-1, with unresolved D. Trimming pared 0 bases from V and 3 bases from J, leaving 6 bases between. The length of the CDR3 is 13 residues. Per germline, CDR1 SGHRS and CDR2 YFSETQ. The CDR3 loop reads CASSLDDYTEAFF. CDR3 in DNA: TGCGCCAGCAGCTTGGACGATTACACTGAAGCTTTCTTT.

This clone was recorded once. The chain recombines TRBV5-1 with TRBJ1-4; a possible D gene is TRBD1 (5 bases). V dropped 6 bases and J dropped 3 bases, with 12 bases sitting between them. The germline V gene has CDR1 SGHRS and CDR2 YFSETQ. The CDR3 length is 14 residues. The CDR3 coding sequence is TGCGCCAGCAACGACGGGGCGGCTAATGAAAAACTGTTTTTT. Amino acids: CASNDGAANEKLFF.

V gene TRBV6-5 combines with J gene TRBJ2-1; D unclear. The V end was cut by 0 bases, the J end by 14 bases, with 14 bases between. This CDR3 spans 13 amino acids. The germline CDR1 and CDR2 sequences are MNHEY and SVGAGI. The CDR3 sequence is CASSYSNGPSKFF. The CDR3 coding sequence is TGTGCCAGCAGTTACTCTAACGGACCCTCAAAGTTCTTC.